This entry describes one TCR beta chain. Its target is not known. These data come from a study of response to subunit inactivated influenza vaccine. Study conclusions and caveats: Authors suggested each seasonal flu vaccination may recruit only limited numbers of new T cells.

The CDR3 covers 16 residues. Looked up from germline, CDR1 is SGHTA and CDR2 is FQGNSA. V lost 1 base, J lost 4 bases, and 14 bases lay in between. TCRdb called the RT-PCR reads again in MiXCR, with one record for every CDR3 protein. Of hundreds of thousands of distinct CDR3 sequences in the sample, approximately 14% are singletons; the top ten hold roughly 12%. The sequenced sample was PBMCs from blood, obtained roughly 12 days after vaccination. The rearrangement uses TRBV7-2 and TRBJ2-1, with D uncertain. This sequence originates from a man aged 50 to 60 who received an inactivated influenza vaccine. The CDR3 reads CASSLGLIVDYNEQFF. CDR3 coding DNA: TGTGCCAGCAGCTTAGGTTTGATAGTAGATTACAATGAGCAGTTCTTC.